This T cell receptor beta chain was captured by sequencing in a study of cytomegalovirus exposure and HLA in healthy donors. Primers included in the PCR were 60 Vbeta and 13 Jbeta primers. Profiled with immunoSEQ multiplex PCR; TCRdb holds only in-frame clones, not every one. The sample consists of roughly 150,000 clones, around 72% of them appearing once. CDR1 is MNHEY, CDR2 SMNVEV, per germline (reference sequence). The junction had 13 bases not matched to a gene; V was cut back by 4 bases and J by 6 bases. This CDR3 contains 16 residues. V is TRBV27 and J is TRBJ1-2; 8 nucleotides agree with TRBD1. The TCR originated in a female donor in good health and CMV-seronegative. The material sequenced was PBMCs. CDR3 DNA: TGTGCCAGCAGTTCCCTCGGACAGGGCCGGTTGGATGGCTACACCTTC. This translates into CASSSLGQGRLDGYTF.